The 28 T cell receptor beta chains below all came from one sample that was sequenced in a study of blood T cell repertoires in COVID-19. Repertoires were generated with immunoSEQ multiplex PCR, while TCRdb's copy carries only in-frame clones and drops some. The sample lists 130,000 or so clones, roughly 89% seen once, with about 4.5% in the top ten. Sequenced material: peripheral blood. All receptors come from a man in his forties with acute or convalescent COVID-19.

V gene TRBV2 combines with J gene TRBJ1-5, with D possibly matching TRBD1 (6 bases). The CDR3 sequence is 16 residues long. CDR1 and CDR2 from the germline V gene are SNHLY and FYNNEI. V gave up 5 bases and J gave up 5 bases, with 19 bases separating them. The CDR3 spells CASSRARQGNDQPQHF. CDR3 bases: TGTGCCAGCAGTCGGGCGCGGCAGGGGAATGATCAGCCCCAGCATTTT. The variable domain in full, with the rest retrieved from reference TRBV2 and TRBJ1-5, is EPEVTQTPSHQVTQMGQEVILRCVPISNHLYFYWYRQILGQKVEFLVSFYNNEISEKSEIFDDQFSVERPDGSNFTLKIRSTKLEDSAMYFCASSRARQGNDQPQHFGDGTRLSIL.

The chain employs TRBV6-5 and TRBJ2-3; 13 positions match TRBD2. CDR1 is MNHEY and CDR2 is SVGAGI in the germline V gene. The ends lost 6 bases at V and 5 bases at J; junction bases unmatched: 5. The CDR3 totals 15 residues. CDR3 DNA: TGTGCCAGCAGGCAAACTAGCGGGAGGGGAGATACGCAGTATTTT. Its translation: CASRQTSGRGDTQYF.

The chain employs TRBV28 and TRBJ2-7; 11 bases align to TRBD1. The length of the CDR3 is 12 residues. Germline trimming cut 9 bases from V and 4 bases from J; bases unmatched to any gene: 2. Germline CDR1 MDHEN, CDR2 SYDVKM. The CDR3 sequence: CASGTGGYEQYF. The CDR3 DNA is TGTGCCAGTGGGACAGGGGGTTACGAGCAGTACTTC.

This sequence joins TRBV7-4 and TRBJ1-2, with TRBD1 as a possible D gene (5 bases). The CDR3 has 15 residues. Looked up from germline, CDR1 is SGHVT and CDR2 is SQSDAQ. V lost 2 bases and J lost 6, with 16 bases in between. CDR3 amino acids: CASSLRRWRGHGYTF. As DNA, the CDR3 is TGTGCCAGCAGCTTAAGGCGGTGGAGGGGACATGGCTACACCTTC.

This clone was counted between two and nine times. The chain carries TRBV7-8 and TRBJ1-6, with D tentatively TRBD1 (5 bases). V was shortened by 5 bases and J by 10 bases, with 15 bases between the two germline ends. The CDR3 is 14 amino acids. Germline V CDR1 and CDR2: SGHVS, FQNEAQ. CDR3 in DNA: TGTGCCAGCAGCCGCCAGGGAATAGGGTCACCCCTCCACTTT. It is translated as CASSRQGIGSPLHF.

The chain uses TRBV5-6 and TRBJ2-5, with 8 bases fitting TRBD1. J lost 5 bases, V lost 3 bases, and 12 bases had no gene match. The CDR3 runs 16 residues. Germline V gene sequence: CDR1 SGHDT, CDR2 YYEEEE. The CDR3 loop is CASSWTGTGKEETQYF. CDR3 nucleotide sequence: TGTGCCAGCAGCTGGACGGGGACAGGAAAGGAGGAGACCCAGTACTTC.

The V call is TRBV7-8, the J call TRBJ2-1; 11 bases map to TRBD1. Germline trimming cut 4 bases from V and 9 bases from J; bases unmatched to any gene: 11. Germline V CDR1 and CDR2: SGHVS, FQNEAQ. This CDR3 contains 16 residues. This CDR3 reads CASSSDRGPTPSEQFF. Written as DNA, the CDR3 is TGTGCCAGCAGCTCGGACAGGGGGCCCACCCCGAGTGAGCAGTTCTTC.

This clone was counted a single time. CDR3: CASSPRSVNEKLFF. For the CDR3, the DNA is TGTGCCAGCAGCCCCCGCAGTGTTAATGAAAAACTGTTTTTT. The chain couples TRBV4-2 to TRBJ1-4, with unresolved D. Germline V gene lookup returns CDR1 LGHNA and CDR2 YNFKEQ. V was pared by 4 bases and J by 4 bases, with 10 bases between. The CDR3 has 14 residues.

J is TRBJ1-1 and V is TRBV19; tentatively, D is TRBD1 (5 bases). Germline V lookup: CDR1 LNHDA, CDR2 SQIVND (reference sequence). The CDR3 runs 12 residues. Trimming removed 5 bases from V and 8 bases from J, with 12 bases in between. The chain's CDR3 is CASSPNGGEAFF. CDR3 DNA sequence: TGTGCCAGTAGTCCCAATGGGGGGGAAGCTTTCTTT.

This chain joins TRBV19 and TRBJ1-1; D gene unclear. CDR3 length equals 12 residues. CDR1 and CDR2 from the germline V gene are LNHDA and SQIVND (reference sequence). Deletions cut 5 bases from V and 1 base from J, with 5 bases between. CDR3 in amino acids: CASSLSNTEAFF. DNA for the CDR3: TGTGCCAGTAGTCTTTCGAACACTGAAGCTTTCTTT.

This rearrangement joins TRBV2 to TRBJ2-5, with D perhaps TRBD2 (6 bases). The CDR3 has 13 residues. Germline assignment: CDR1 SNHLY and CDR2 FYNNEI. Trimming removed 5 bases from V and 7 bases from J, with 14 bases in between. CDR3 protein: CASSPSVASTQYF. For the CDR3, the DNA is TGTGCCAGCAGTCCTAGCGTGGCCTCGACCCAGTACTTC.

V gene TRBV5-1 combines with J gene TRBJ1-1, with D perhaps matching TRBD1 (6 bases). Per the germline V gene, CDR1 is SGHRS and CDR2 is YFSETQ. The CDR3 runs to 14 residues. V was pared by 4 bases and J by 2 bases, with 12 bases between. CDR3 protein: CASSPGQINTEAFF. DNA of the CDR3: TGCGCCAGCAGCCCAGGACAGATAAACACTGAAGCTTTCTTT.

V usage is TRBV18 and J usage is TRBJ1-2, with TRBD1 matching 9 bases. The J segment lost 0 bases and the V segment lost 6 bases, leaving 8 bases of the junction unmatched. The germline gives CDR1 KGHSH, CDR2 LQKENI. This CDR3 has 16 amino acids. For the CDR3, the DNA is TGTGCCAGCTCCATCGGACAGGGGAGGACTAACTATGGCTACACCTTC. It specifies CASSIGQGRTNYGYTF.

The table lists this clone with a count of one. The CDR3 region has the DNA TGTGCCAGCAGTTATCTCGCGGGAGGGGTCTCTGGGGCCAACGTCCTGACTTTC. It is translated as CASSYLAGGVSGANVLTF. The chain combines TRBV6-2 or TRBV6-3 with TRBJ2-6; 9 positions agree with TRBD2. CDR1 and CDR2 (germline): MNHEY, SVGEGT. The CDR3 is made up of 18 amino acids. J lost 0 bases, V lost 3 bases, and 6 bases had no gene match.

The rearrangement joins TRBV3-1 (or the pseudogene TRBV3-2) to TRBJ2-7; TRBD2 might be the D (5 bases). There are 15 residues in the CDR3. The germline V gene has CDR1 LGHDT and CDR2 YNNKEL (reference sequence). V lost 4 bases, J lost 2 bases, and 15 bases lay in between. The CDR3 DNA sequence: TGTGCCAGCAGCCTCCTAGCAAAGAACCCCTACGAGCAGTACTTC. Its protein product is CASSLLAKNPYEQYF.

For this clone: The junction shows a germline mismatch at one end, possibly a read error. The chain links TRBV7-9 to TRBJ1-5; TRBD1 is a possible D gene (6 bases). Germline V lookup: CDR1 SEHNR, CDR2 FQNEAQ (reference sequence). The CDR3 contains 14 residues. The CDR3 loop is CASSLGGGGQPQHF. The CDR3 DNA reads TGTGCCAGCAGTTTAGGGGGGGGTGGGCAGCCCCAGCATTTT.

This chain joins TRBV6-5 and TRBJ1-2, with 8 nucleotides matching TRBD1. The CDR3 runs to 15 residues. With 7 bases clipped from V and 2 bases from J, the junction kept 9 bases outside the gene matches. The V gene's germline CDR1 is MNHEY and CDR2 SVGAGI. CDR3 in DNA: TGTGCCAGCACCTACGCAGGGGGCTCAAACTATGGCTACACCTTC. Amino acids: CASTYAGGSNYGYTF.

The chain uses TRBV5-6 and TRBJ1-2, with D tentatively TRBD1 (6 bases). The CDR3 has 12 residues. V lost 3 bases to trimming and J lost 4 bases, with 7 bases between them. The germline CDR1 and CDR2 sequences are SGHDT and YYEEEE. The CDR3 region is CASSSDSYGYTF. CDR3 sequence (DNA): TGTGCCAGCAGCTCGGACAGCTATGGCTACACCTTC.

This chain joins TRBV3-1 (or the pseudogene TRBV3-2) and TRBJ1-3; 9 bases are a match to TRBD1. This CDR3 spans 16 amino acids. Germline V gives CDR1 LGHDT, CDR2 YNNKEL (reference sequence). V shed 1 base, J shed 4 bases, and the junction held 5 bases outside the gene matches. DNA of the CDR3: TGTGCCAGCAGCCAAGGCTCCGGGACAGGGGGAAACACCATATATTTT. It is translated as CASSQGSGTGGNTIYF.

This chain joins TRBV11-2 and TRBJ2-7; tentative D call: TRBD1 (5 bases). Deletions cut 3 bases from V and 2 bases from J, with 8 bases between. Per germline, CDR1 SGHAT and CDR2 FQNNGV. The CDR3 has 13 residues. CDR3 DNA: TGTGCCAGCAGCTTTGGGGCTCCCTACGAGCAGTACTTC. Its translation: CASSFGAPYEQYF. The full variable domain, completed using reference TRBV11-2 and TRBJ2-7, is EAGVAQSPRYKIIEKRQSVAFWCNPISGHATLYWYQQILGQGPKLLIQFQNNGVVDDSQLPKDRFSAERLKGVDSTLKIQPAKLEDSAVYLCASSFGAPYEQYFGPGTRLTVT.

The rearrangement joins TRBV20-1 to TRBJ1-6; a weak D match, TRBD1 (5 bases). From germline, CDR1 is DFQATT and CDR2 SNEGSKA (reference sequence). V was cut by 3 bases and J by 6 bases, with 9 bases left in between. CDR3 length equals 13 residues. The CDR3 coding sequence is TGCAGTGCTAGTCAAGGGGCTAATTCACCCCTCCACTTT. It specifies CSASQGANSPLHF.

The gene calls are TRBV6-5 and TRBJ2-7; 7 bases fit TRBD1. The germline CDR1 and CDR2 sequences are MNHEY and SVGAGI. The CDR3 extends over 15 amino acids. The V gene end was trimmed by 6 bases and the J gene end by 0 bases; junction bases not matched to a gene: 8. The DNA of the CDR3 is TGTGCCAGCAGAAGGTTTGGGGACAGCTCCTACGAGCAGTACTTC. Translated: CASRRFGDSSYEQYF.

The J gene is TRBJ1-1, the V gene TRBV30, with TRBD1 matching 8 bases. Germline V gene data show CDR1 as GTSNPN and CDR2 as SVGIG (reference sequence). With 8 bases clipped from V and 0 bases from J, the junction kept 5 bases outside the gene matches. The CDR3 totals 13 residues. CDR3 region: CAASGGLNTEAFF. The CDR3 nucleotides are TGTGCCGCGTCAGGGGGCTTGAACACTGAAGCTTTCTTT.

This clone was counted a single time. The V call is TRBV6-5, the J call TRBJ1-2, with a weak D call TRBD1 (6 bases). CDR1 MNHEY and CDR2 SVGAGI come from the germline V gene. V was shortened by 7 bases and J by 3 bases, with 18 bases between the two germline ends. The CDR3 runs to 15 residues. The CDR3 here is CASKEKGGGHYGYTF. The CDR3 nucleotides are TGTGCCAGCAAGGAGAAGGGGGGAGGGCACTATGGCTACACCTTC.

CDR3 sequence: CASSVAGAGGDTQYF. CDR3 DNA: TGTGCCAGCAGCGTAGCTGGAGCGGGGGGGGATACGCAGTATTTT. This rearrangement joins TRBV9 to TRBJ2-3; 10 nucleotides agree with TRBD2. With 0 bases clipped from V and 6 bases from J, the junction kept 4 bases outside the gene matches. The CDR3 spans 15 residues. The V gene's germline CDR1 is SGDLS and CDR2 YYNGEE.

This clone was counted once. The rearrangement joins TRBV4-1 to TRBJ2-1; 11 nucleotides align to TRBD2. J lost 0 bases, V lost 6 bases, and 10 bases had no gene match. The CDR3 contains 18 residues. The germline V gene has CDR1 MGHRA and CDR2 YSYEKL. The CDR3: CASRSTSGGLSSYNEQFF. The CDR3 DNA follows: TGCGCCAGCAGGTCAACTAGCGGGGGCTTGAGCTCCTACAATGAGCAGTTCTTC.

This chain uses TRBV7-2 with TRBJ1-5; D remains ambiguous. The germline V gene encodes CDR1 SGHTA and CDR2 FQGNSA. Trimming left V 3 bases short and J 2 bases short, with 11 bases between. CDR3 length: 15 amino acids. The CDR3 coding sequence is TGTGCCAGCAGCTTGTACGGAGTAGGCAATCAGCCCCAGCATTTT. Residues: CASSLYGVGNQPQHF.

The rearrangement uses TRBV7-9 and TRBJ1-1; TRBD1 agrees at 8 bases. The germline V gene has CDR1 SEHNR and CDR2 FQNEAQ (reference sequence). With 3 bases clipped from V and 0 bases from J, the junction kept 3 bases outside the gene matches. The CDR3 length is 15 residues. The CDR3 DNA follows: TGTGCCAGCAGCTTGGGACAGGCCCTGAACACTGAAGCTTTCTTT. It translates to CASSLGQALNTEAFF. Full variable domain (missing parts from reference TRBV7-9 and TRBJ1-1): DTGVSQNPRHKITKRGQNVTFRCDPISEHNRLYWYRQTLGQGPEFLTYFQNEAQLEKSRLLSDRFSAERPKGSFSTLEIQRTEQGDSAMYLCASSLGQALNTEAFFGQGTRLTVV.